The 27 T cell receptor beta chains below all came from one sample that was sequenced in a study of T cell responses to AZD1222 COVID-19 vaccine. The method was immunoSEQ multiplex PCR; TCRdb's version includes in-frame clones alone and lacks a portion of them. The repertoire consists of about 64,000 clones, with around 90% occurring once and the leading ten covering 6.3%. This material consisted of peripheral blood, taken 28 days after the second dose of the MenACWY control vaccine. These receptors came from an adult who received the MenACWY meningococcal vaccine as a control.

This rearrangement joins TRBV10-2 to TRBJ2-5, with TRBD1 matching over 8 bases. V shed 6 bases, J shed 4 bases, and the junction held 4 bases outside the gene matches. Looked up from germline, CDR1 is WSHSY and CDR2 is SAAADI. The CDR3 is 13 residues long. The CDR3 nucleotides read TGCGCCAGCAGCGGACAGGGCGGAGAGACCCAGTACTTC. Amino acid sequence: CASSGQGGETQYF.

There are a few counts of this clone. V is TRBV1 and J is TRBJ2-7; the D call of TRBD2 is as the table states it, not checked on the DNA. TRBV1 counts as a pseudogene. This CDR3 spans 15 amino acids. The CDR3 is CTSSPGGLAGREQYF. The CDR3 nucleotides read TGCACCAGCAGCCCCGGGGGCCTAGCGGGAAGGGAGCAGTACTTC.

The chain links TRBV29-1 to TRBJ1-6; the D is unclear. V was clipped by 5 bases and J by 8 bases, with 13 bases between them. Germline V gives CDR1 SQVTM, CDR2 ANQGSEA. This CDR3 spans 13 amino acids. CDR3 residues: CSVQATADSPLHF. In DNA form, the CDR3 reads TGCAGCGTTCAGGCAACAGCTGATTCACCCCTCCACTTT.

The rearrangement links TRBV15 to TRBJ2-3; TRBD2 matches 8 bases. The CDR3 runs 15 residues. With V trimmed by 1 base and J by 3 bases, 3 bases remained unmatched. CDR1 is LNHNV and CDR2 is YYDKDF in the germline V gene (reference sequence). CDR3 DNA sequence: TGTGCCACCAGCAGAGTACGGGAGGGGACAGATACGCAGTATTTT. This gives the protein CATSRVREGTDTQYF.

The chain joins TRBV5-1 to TRBJ1-4; D possibly corresponds to TRBD1 (5 bases). Between the trimmed V and J ends, which lost 2 bases and 0 bases, there was a span of 11 bases. The CDR3 totals 16 residues. Germline CDR1 is SGHRS and CDR2 is YFSETQ. The DNA of the CDR3 is TGCGCCAGCAGCTTCCAGGGACTCGCAACTAATGAAAAACTGTTTTTT. As protein: CASSFQGLATNEKLFF.

The gene calls are TRBV24-1 and TRBJ1-2; D is perhaps TRBD1 (6 bases). CDR1 and CDR2 from the germline V gene are KGHDR and SFDVKD. The CDR3 has 14 amino acids. V lost 3 bases, J lost 7 bases, and 14 bases lay in between. The DNA for the CDR3 is TGTGCCACCAGTGATCCAGGGGTGCCGTTTGGCTACACCTTC. It codes for CATSDPGVPFGYTF.

This clone has just one count. V gene TRBV27 combines with J gene TRBJ2-1; no reliable D call. V shed 10 bases and J shed 6 bases, with 16 bases lying between them. CDR3 length equals 13 residues. CDR1 and CDR2 from the germline V gene are MNHEY and SMNVEV (reference sequence). CDR3 protein: CATGQDPGNEQFF. In nucleotides, the CDR3 is TGTGCCACCGGCCAGGACCCGGGCAATGAGCAGTTCTTC.

V usage is TRBV30 and J usage is TRBJ2-7; a weak D match, TRBD1 (8 bases). This CDR3 is built from 12 residues. CDR1 and CDR2 (germline): GTSNPN, SVGIG (reference sequence). The V end lost 7 bases, the J end lost 3 bases, and 13 bases lay between the germline ends. CDR3 sequence reads: CALQGGYYEQYF. The DNA for the CDR3 is TGTGCCTTACAGGGGGGGTACTACGAGCAGTACTTC.

The chain joins TRBV4-1 to TRBJ1-6, with D uncertain. CDR1 and CDR2 from the germline V gene are MGHRA and YSYEKL. The CDR3 runs to 15 residues. Between the trimmed V and J ends, which lost 2 bases and 7 bases, there was a span of 12 bases. The CDR3 DNA reads as TGCGCCAGCAGCCAAATTCCCGTTCCAAATTCACCCCTCCACTTT. Its protein product is CASSQIPVPNSPLHF.

This clone was seen a single time. This chain connects TRBV6-4 to TRBJ2-3, with 8 bases that match TRBD2. Trimming cost V 4 bases and J 9 bases; bases outside gene matches: 12. Germline V gene data show CDR1 as MRHNA and CDR2 as SNTAGT. The CDR3 length is 15 residues. CDR3 bases: TGTGCCAGCAGTGTCTCCAGCGGGAGTAGGTTAACGCAGTATTTT. This translates into CASSVSSGSRLTQYF.

The rearrangement links TRBV6-5 to TRBJ1-4; 7 bases fit TRBD1. J gave up 8 bases and V 5 bases, and 11 bases lay outside the gene matches. This CDR3 has 15 residues. Germline assignment: CDR1 MNHEY and CDR2 SVGAGI. CDR3 sequence: CASSQIRGPREKLFF. The CDR3 DNA reads as TGTGCCAGCAGTCAAATAAGGGGGCCCAGGGAAAAACTGTTTTTT.

The chain employs TRBV5-1 and TRBJ1-1, with TRBD1 identical over 7 bases. Trimming removed 3 bases from V and 7 bases from J; junction bases left unmatched: 9. The CDR3 has 14 amino acids. In germline, CDR1 is SGHRS, CDR2 YFSETQ. CDR3 sequence: CASSSRQGHSEAFF. CDR3 nucleotide sequence: TGCGCCAGCAGCTCCAGACAGGGACATAGTGAAGCTTTCTTT.

The chain is built from TRBV19 and TRBJ1-3, with D possibly matching TRBD1 (6 bases). The CDR3 extends over 17 amino acids. The V gene lost 4 bases and the J gene lost 4 bases, with 20 bases spanning the gap. Germline V CDR1 and CDR2: LNHDA, SQIVND (reference sequence). CDR3 sequence (DNA): TGTGCCAGTAGTAAGTCGGGCCCCGGGACAACCGGAAACACCATATATTTT. This sequence encodes CASSKSGPGTTGNTIYF.

This clone turned up a few times. Other DNA sequences in this specimen translate into the identical CDR3. This chain joins TRBV5-4 and TRBJ2-3; 12 positions match TRBD2. Germline CDR1 SGHNT, CDR2 YYREEE (reference sequence). The CDR3 is 16 amino acids. The ends lost 4 bases at V and 3 bases at J; junction bases unmatched: 6. CDR3 DNA: TGTGCCAGCAGCCCTCTAGCGGGAGGGGCGACAGATACGCAGTATTTT. Its translation is CASSPLAGGATDTQYF.

The V and J genes are TRBV3-1 (or the pseudogene TRBV3-2) and TRBJ2-7, with D tentatively TRBD2 (5 bases). CDR1 is LGHDT, CDR2 YNNKEL, per germline (reference sequence). The length of the CDR3 is 16 residues. Trimming cost V 4 bases and J 1 base, with 17 bases left between them. As DNA, the CDR3 is TGTGCCAGCAGCCGCACCTGTCTCTCGGGGTCCTACGAGCAGTACTTC. It translates to CASSRTCLSGSYEQYF.

The V and J genes are TRBV18 and TRBJ2-1, with TRBD2 identical over 9 bases. The CDR3 totals 14 residues. The V segment lost 3 bases and the J segment 8 bases; nucleotides outside the gene matches: 5. Looked up from germline, CDR1 is KGHSH and CDR2 is LQKENI. The CDR3 loop reads CASSPPSGTHEQFF. The CDR3 nucleotides are TGTGCCAGCTCACCCCCTAGCGGGACACATGAGCAGTTCTTC.

The rearrangement joins TRBV4-2 to TRBJ2-5, with D possibly matching TRBD2 (6 bases). This CDR3 contains 13 residues. Germline lookup yields CDR1 LGHNA and CDR2 YNFKEQ. CDR3 loop: CAGEAPIQETQYF. In DNA, the CDR3 is TGTGCGGGGGAGGCGCCGATCCAAGAGACCCAGTACTTC.

The genes are TRBV5-1 and TRBJ2-3; D ambiguous. This CDR3 spans 13 amino acids. The V gene's germline CDR1 is SGHRS and CDR2 YFSETQ. V lost 7 bases to trimming and J lost 2 bases, with 11 bases between them. CDR3 bases: TGCGCCAGCGGGTCTGGGTACACAGATACGCAGTATTTT. Translating it yields CASGSGYTDTQYF.

The gene calls are TRBV18 and TRBJ1-5; TRBD1 might be the D (5 bases). The CDR3 totals 13 residues. V was pared by 2 bases and J by 6 bases, with 8 bases between. Per the germline V gene, CDR1 is KGHSH and CDR2 is LQKENI. The chain's CDR3 is CASSPGGVQPQHF. The CDR3 DNA follows: TGTGCCAGCTCACCAGGAGGGGTTCAGCCCCAGCATTTT. The full variable domain, rest sourced from reference TRBV18 and TRBJ1-5, is NAGVMQNPRHLVRRRGQEARLRCSPMKGHSHVYWYRQLPEEGLKFMVYLQKENIIDESGMPKERFSAEFPKEGPSILRIQQVVRGDSAAYFCASSPGGVQPQHFGDGTRLSIL.

The rearrangement uses TRBV24-1 and TRBJ1-6, with D possibly being TRBD1 (5 bases). This CDR3 has 16 amino acids. Germline CDR1 reads KGHDR; CDR2 reads SFDVKD. With 9 bases removed from V and 6 bases from J, the gap between germline ends came to 20 bases. CDR3 residues: CATGGSGGSTNSPLHF. CDR3 in DNA: TGTGCCACCGGCGGTTCGGGGGGATCAACTAATTCACCCCTCCACTTT.

CDR3 residues: CASSSPHTSLARWNEQFF. The CDR3 DNA reads as TGTGCCAGCAGCTCGCCCCACACTTCACTAGCCCGTTGGAATGAGCAGTTCTTC. This chain uses TRBV5-6 with TRBJ2-1, with D tentatively TRBD2 (6 bases). The CDR3 totals 18 residues. V dropped 3 bases and J dropped 7 bases, with 26 bases sitting between them. In germline, CDR1 is SGHDT, CDR2 YYEEEE.

This clone was seen once. The rearrangement uses TRBV6-2 or TRBV6-3 and TRBJ2-1, with unresolved D. Trimming took 6 bases from V and 2 from J, leaving 5 bases between them. CDR1 and CDR2 from the germline V gene are MNHEY and SVGEGT. CDR3 length: 12 amino acids. CDR3: CASSGPYNEQFF. The CDR3, as DNA: TGTGCCAGCAGCGGACCCTACAATGAGCAGTTCTTC.

This clone was seen once. This chain links TRBV29-1 with TRBJ1-5; D perhaps matches TRBD1 (5 bases). This CDR3 is 13 amino acids long. Trimming took 2 bases from V and 6 from J, leaving 11 bases between them. Germline V gene data show CDR1 as SQVTM and CDR2 as ANQGSEA. In nucleotides, the CDR3 is TGCAGCGTTGAACTGGGGGGTGGTCAGCCCCAGCATTTT. This gives the protein CSVELGGGQPQHF.

V and J are TRBV19 and TRBJ1-5, with 7 bases identical to TRBD1. Germline assignment: CDR1 LNHDA and CDR2 SQIVND (reference sequence). This CDR3 comprises 14 residues. V was clipped by 6 bases and J by 6 bases; unmatched bases: 8. CDR3 residues: CASSQTGVGQPQHF. DNA for the CDR3: TGTGCCAGTAGCCAAACAGGGGTGGGTCAGCCCCAGCATTTT.

The V gene is TRBV12-3 or TRBV12-4, the J gene TRBJ1-1; the D is unclear. The CDR3 spans 13 residues. V lost 7 bases to trimming and J lost 7 bases, with 16 bases between them. The CDR3 DNA is TGTGCCAGCACCTTCGGGGTAAACGGTGAAGCTTTCTTT. It yields the protein CASTFGVNGEAFF.

As concerns this clone: The junction differs from germline at one of its ends, possibly a read error. This rearrangement joins TRBV7-2 to TRBJ2-1; 7 nucleotides match TRBD2. The CDR3 runs to 16 residues. Germline-derived CDR1 and CDR2 are SGHTA and FQGNSA. The CDR3 DNA reads TGTGCCAGCAGCTTAAGTGGGAGGGCCTCTGGCGTTTTTCTGGTCTTC. Translated: CASSLSGRASGVFLVF.

Concerning this clone: One end of the junction fails to match germline, which may point to a read error. This chain connects TRBV4-1 to TRBJ1-5; 7 positions agree with TRBD1. The CDR3 sequence is 16 residues long. In germline, CDR1 is MGHRA, CDR2 YSYEKL. The CDR3 loop is CASSLLLSGGNQAQHF. The CDR3 DNA reads as TGCGCCAGCAGCCTCCTGTTGTCAGGGGGGAATCAGGCCCAGCATTTT.